One and the same sample provided the 17 T cell receptor beta chains below, sequenced in a study of T cell responses to AZD1222 COVID-19 vaccine. Produced via immunoSEQ multiplex PCR; TCRdb's table is partial and in-frame only. The sample comprises roughly 80,000 clones, 90% of which are singletons, and around 3.2% rests with the top ten. This material consisted of peripheral blood, taken 28 days after the second AZD1222 dose. Every receptor here comes from an adult who received the AZD1222 COVID-19 vaccine.

The chain employs TRBV11-2 and TRBJ2-5; either TRBD1 or TRBD2 may supply D (6 bases each). Trimming took off 2 bases at V and 4 bases at J, with 11 bases between the two ends. Germline V gene lookup returns CDR1 SGHAT and CDR2 FQNNGV. CDR3 length: 14 amino acids. The CDR3 protein is CASSLRGRPETQYF. DNA for the CDR3: TGTGCCAGCAGCTTACGGGGGCGACCAGAGACCCAGTACTTC.

The chain links TRBV24-1 to TRBJ1-5, with 7 bases that match TRBD1. The CDR3 sequence is 15 residues long. The V gene's germline CDR1 is KGHDR and CDR2 SFDVKD. Trimming cost V 3 bases and J 9 bases; bases outside gene matches: 10. The CDR3 loop reads CATSDSNRGRAPQHF. The CDR3 DNA is TGTGCCACCAGTGATAGCAACAGGGGAAGGGCGCCCCAGCATTTT.

This chain connects TRBV9 to TRBJ1-1; D is ambiguous. The CDR3 length is 18 residues. V shed 0 bases and J shed 1 base, with 19 bases lying between them. CDR1 is SGDLS and CDR2 is YYNGEE in the germline V gene. CDR3 DNA sequence: TGTGCCAGCAGCGTAGGGGGATTGGGGTCTTTTACGAACACTGAAGCTTTCTTT. It specifies CASSVGGLGSFTNTEAFF.

J is TRBJ1-1 and V is TRBV18; a weak D match, TRBD1 (5 bases). Germline CDR1 KGHSH, CDR2 LQKENI. CDR3 length: 14 amino acids. Between the trimmed V and J ends, which lost 5 bases and 5 bases, there was a span of 15 bases. CDR3 nucleotide sequence: TGTGCCAGCTCAGCGCGGGAGGGGAGGACTGAAGCTTTCTTT. Translating gives CASSAREGRTEAFF.

The gene calls are TRBV19 and TRBJ2-4; maybe TRBD1 (5 bases). With 1 base removed from V and 6 bases from J, the gap between germline ends came to 7 bases. The CDR3 extends over 13 amino acids. Looked up from germline, CDR1 is LNHDA and CDR2 is SQIVND (reference sequence). The CDR3 DNA is TGTGCCAGTAGTATAGGTCAGGGAAACATTCAGTACTTC. Protein: CASSIGQGNIQYF.

The chain uses TRBV9 and TRBJ2-5; 9 bases are shared with TRBD2. V gave up 4 bases and J gave up 5 bases; unmatched junction bases: 15. CDR1 is SGDLS and CDR2 is YYNGEE in the germline V gene. CDR3 length: 17 residues. CDR3 region: CASSPMWASGDGETQYF. CDR3 nucleotides: TGTGCCAGCAGCCCCATGTGGGCTAGCGGGGACGGGGAGACCCAGTACTTC.

The rearrangement links TRBV30 to TRBJ2-3; TRBD2 matches at 10 bases. Germline values: CDR1 GTSNPN, CDR2 SVGIG (reference sequence). J gave up 2 bases and V 0 bases, and 14 bases lay outside the gene matches. This CDR3 spans 19 amino acids. Written as DNA, the CDR3 is TGTGCCTGGAGTGTAAGAGGCCCGCTAGCGGGGGCCAACACAGATACGCAGTATTTT. Translated: CAWSVRGPLAGANTDTQYF.

The chain combines TRBV5-1 with TRBJ1-2, with 8 bases fitting TRBD1. V lost 0 bases, J lost 2 bases, and 3 bases stayed unmatched. The CDR3 sequence is 15 residues long. Germline CDR1 and CDR2: SGHRS and YFSETQ. As DNA, the CDR3 is TGCGCCAGCAGCTTGGCCCCAGGGGGCAACTATGGCTACACCTTC. The encoded protein is CASSLAPGGNYGYTF.

Here the CDR3 reads CASSLTTGRGLSRTSYEQYF. The CDR3, as DNA: TGTGCCAGCAGTTTGACCACGGGCAGGGGGCTATCTAGGACTTCCTACGAGCAGTACTTC. The J gene is TRBJ2-7, the V gene TRBV28; 8 nucleotides align to TRBD1. J gave up 1 base and V 3 bases, and 20 bases lay outside the gene matches. The CDR3 has 20 residues. Germline values: CDR1 MDHEN, CDR2 SYDVKM.

This rearrangement joins TRBV28 to TRBJ1-1; 8 bases are a match to TRBD1. With V trimmed by 5 bases and J by 5 bases, 10 bases remained unmatched. Germline V gene data show CDR1 as MDHEN and CDR2 as SYDVKM. The CDR3 consists of 15 residues. Here the CDR3 reads CASSAGGAGRTEAFF. Here the CDR3 DNA reads TGTGCCAGCAGTGCAGGGGGCGCTGGGAGAACTGAAGCTTTCTTT.

The V gene is TRBV20-1, the J gene TRBJ2-1; no firm D call. The length of the CDR3 is 11 residues. CDR1 is DFQATT, CDR2 SNEGSKA, per germline (reference sequence). Deletions cut 6 bases from V and 5 bases from J, with 8 bases between. The CDR3 region is CSAIRDNEQFF. In DNA, the CDR3 is TGCAGTGCGATCCGGGACAATGAGCAGTTCTTC.

V gene TRBV7-3 combines with J gene TRBJ1-4; D is possibly TRBD1 (5 bases). V was cut by 5 bases and J by 0 bases, with 19 bases left in between. The CDR3 has 18 residues. The germline V gene has CDR1 SGHTA and CDR2 FQGTGA. The CDR3 protein is CASSPRGRSYPTNEKLFF. CDR3 bases: TGTGCCAGCAGCCCGAGGGGCCGGAGTTATCCAACTAATGAAAAACTGTTTTTT. Looking up the rest from reference TRBV7-3 and TRBJ1-4 gives the full variable domain: GAGVSQTPSNKVTEKGKYVELRCDPISGHTALYWYRQSLGQGPEFLIYFQGTGAADDSGLPNDRFFAVRPEGSVSTLKIQRTERGDSAVYLCASSPRGRSYPTNEKLFFGSGTQLSVL.

The V call is TRBV10-2, the J call TRBJ1-5; D uncertain. The CDR3 consists of 14 residues. Trimming removed 2 bases at V and 7 bases at J, with 12 bases between. Germline CDR1 WSHSY, CDR2 SAAADI. The CDR3 reads CASSETDLQQPQHF. The CDR3 nucleotides are TGCGCCAGCAGTGAGACAGACCTCCAGCAGCCCCAGCATTTT.

This chain links TRBV20-1 with TRBJ2-2, with 8 nucleotides matching TRBD1. The ends lost 3 bases at V and 6 bases at J; junction bases unmatched: 6. This CDR3 comprises 14 residues. CDR1 is DFQATT, CDR2 SNEGSKA, per germline (reference sequence). CDR3 loop: CSASDRGTAGELFF. The CDR3 DNA reads TGCAGTGCTAGTGACAGGGGAACGGCCGGGGAGCTGTTTTTT.

This rearrangement joins TRBV5-1 to TRBJ1-2, with TRBD1 as a possible D gene (6 bases). The V gene's germline CDR1 is SGHRS and CDR2 YFSETQ. V was pared by 4 bases and J by 8 bases, with 18 bases between. The CDR3 sequence is 14 residues long. CDR3 region: CASSIYTGLQGYTF. CDR3 in DNA: TGCGCCAGCAGCATTTACACAGGGCTGCAGGGCTACACCTTC.

The rearrangement uses TRBV5-4 and TRBJ1-1; D possibly corresponds to TRBD1 (5 bases). There are 14 residues in the CDR3. Germline CDR1 and CDR2: SGHNT and YYREEE (reference sequence). With 0 bases removed from V and 5 bases from J, the gap between germline ends came to 11 bases. The CDR3 nucleotides read TGTGCCAGCAGCTTGGGGCAGGGTGGGACTGAAGCTTTCTTT. Amino acid sequence: CASSLGQGGTEAFF.

CDR3 bases: TGTGCCAGCAGCTTCCCAGGGGGCCGTCCCAACGAGCAGTACTTC. The encoded protein is CASSFPGGRPNEQYF. This chain links TRBV13 with TRBJ2-7; 8 positions agree with TRBD1. CDR1 PRHDT and CDR2 FYEKMQ come from the germline V gene (reference sequence). This CDR3 spans 15 amino acids. With 3 bases clipped from V and 5 bases from J, the junction kept 9 bases outside the gene matches. Full variable domain (rest looked up from reference TRBV13 and TRBJ2-7): AAGVIQSPRHLIKEKRETATLKCYPIPRHDTVYWYQQGPGQDPQFLISFYEKMQSDKGSIPDRFSAQQFSDYHSELNMSSLELGDSALYFCASSFPGGRPNEQYFGPGTRLTVT.